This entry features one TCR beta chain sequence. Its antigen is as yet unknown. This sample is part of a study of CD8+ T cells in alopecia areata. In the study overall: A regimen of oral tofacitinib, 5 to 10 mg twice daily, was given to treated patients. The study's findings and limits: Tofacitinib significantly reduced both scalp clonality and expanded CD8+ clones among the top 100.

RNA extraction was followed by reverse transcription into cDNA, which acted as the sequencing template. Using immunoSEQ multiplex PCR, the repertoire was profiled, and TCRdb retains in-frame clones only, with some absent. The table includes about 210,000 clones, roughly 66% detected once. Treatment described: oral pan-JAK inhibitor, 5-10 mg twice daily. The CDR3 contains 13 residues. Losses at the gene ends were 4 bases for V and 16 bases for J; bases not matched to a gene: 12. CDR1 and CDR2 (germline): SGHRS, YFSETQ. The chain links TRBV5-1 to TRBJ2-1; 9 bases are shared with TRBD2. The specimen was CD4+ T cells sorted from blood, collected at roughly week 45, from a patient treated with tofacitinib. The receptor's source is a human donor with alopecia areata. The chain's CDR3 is CASSLLGGGAEFF. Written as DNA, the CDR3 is TGCGCCAGCAGCCTCCTTGGCGGGGGGGCCGAATTCTTC.